This TCR beta chain is drawn from a study of shared clonotypes between healthy human individuals. At the level of the study: Donors consisted of two women and a few men between 18 and 49.

Study-wide results and limits: Generation probability values for non-shared clonotypes were lower than those for clonotypes shared by all four donors. Naive subsets usually exceeded memory subsets in estimated richness. Deeper or shallower sequencing was expected to change how clonotypes are shared among donors.

Data came from immunoSEQ multiplex PCR; TCRdb stores just in-frame clones and leaves some out. This table has around 1.9 million clones, 90% to 95% appearing once. CD45RO negativity and positive selection for CCR7 defined naive CD8 cells, a population that excluded terminally differentiated effector memory CD45RA+ cells. With respect to this clone: As yet, its antigen is unknown.

Input material: naive CD8+ T cells from PBMCs. The TCR comes from a young man in good health. Some clones in this sample may be carry-over from other donors' samples.

CDR3 sequence reads: CASSQDVGTGYEQYF. CDR3 DNA: TGTGCCAGCAGCCAAGATGTGGGGACCGGGTACGAGCAGTACTTC. The gene calls are TRBV14 and TRBJ2-7, with D perhaps being TRBD1 or TRBD2 (5 bases each). Trimming cost V 0 bases and J 4 bases, with 13 bases left between them. Germline CDR1 and CDR2: SGHDN and FVKESK. The CDR3 runs to 15 residues.